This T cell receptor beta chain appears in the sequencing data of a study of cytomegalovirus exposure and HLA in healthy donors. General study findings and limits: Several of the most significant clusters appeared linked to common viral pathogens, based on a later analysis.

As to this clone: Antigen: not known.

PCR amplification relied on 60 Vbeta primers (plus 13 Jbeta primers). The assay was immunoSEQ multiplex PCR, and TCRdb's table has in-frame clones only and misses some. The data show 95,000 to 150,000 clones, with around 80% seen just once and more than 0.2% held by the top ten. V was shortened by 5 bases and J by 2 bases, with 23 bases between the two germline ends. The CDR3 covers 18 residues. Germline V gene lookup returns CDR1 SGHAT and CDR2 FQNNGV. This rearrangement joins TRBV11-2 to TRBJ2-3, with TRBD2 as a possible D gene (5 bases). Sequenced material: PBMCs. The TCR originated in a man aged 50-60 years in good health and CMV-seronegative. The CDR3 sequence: CASSGYGVGSWYTDTQYF. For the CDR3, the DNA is TGTGCCAGCAGCGGATATGGTGTAGGGAGTTGGTACACAGATACGCAGTATTTT.